Listed below are T cell receptor beta chains from one sample, sequenced in a study of regulatory T cells in long-lasting Graves disease. Via MiXCR, TCRdb re-called the multiplex PCR reads, giving one row per CDR3 protein. The sample gives hundreds of thousands of distinct CDR3 sequences, approximately 15% of which show up once; approximately 30% is in the top ten. These data were likewise used in another study, on T cells in Graves' hyperthyroidism and ophthalmopathy.

This specimen consisted of peripheral blood mononuclear cells (PBMCs), obtained at new diagnosis, from a patient treated with antithyroid drugs. The receptor set was obtained from a man aged 35-49 years with Graves disease. Both conserved end residues are part of each CDR3. A D gene is named only where the DNA matches it firmly. Clone size is stated in some rows and not others, as once, few, many or a class when expanded.

v_gene: TRBV4-1; d_gene: .; abundance: few; j_gene: TRBJ2-3; CDR3nt: TGCGCCAGCAGCCAACGTTACACGGCTAGCGACACAGATACGCAGTATTTT; CDR3aa: CASSQRYTASDTDTQYF
v_gene: TRBV15; d_gene: .; abundance: many; j_gene: TRBJ2-7; CDR3nt: TGTGCCACCAGCAGAGATACGCCCTACGAGCAGTACTTC; CDR3aa: CATSRDTPYEQYF
v_gene: TRBV18; d_gene: TRBD1; abundance: many; j_gene: TRBJ2-3; CDR3nt: TGTGCCAGCTCACCACCAGGGACAGGGGCAGATACGCAGTATTTT; CDR3aa: CASSPPGTGADTQYF
v_gene: TRBV20-1; d_gene: .; abundance: many; j_gene: TRBJ1-4; CDR3nt: TGCAGTGCTAGAGCGGTGGGAACGCCTGCAACTAATGAAAAACTGTTTTTT; CDR3aa: CSARAVGTPATNEKLFF
v_gene: TRBV3-1; d_gene: .; abundance: many; j_gene: TRBJ1-6; CDR3nt: TGTGCCAGCAGCCAAGGATACAGGGACTCACCCCTCCACTTT; CDR3aa: CASSQGYRDSPLHF
v_gene: TRBV18; d_gene: TRBD2; abundance: many; j_gene: TRBJ2-5; CDR3nt: TGTGCCAGCTCACGAGGACTAGCGGGGTTACAAGAGACCCAGTACTTC; CDR3aa: CASSRGLAGLQETQYF
v_gene: TRBV18; d_gene: .; abundance: many; j_gene: TRBJ2-1; CDR3nt: TGTGCCAGCTCACCATTCAATGAGCAGTTCTTC; CDR3aa: CASSPFNEQFF
v_gene: TRBV30; d_gene: .; abundance: many; j_gene: TRBJ2-1; CDR3nt: TGTGCCTGGAGTGACTACAATGAGCAGTTCTTC; CDR3aa: CAWSDYNEQFF
v_gene: TRBV20-1; d_gene: TRBD2; abundance: many; j_gene: TRBJ2-7; CDR3nt: TGCAGTGCTGTTAGCGGGGGGGCGGCCTACGAGCAGTACTTC; CDR3aa: CSAVSGGAAYEQYF
v_gene: TRBV3-1; d_gene: .; abundance: few; j_gene: TRBJ1-3; CDR3nt: TGTGCCAGCAGCCAGATGATGACTAGAGCTGGAAACACCATATATTTT; CDR3aa: CASSQMMTRAGNTIYF
v_gene: TRBV6-5; d_gene: .; abundance: many; j_gene: TRBJ1-1; CDR3nt: TGTGCCAGCAGTTACTCGCGGCAGTTAACTGAAGCTTTCTTT; CDR3aa: CASSYSRQLTEAFF
v_gene: TRBV7-9; d_gene: .; abundance: .; j_gene: TRBJ1-1; CDR3nt: TGTGCCAGCAGGTGGGGGACGGGGGAAGCTTTCTTT; CDR3aa: CASRWGTGEAFF
v_gene: TRBV10-2; d_gene: TRBD1; abundance: many; j_gene: TRBJ1-4; CDR3nt: TGCGCCAGCAGTGAACCCGGGACAGGAGGAGAAAAACTGTTTTTT; CDR3aa: CASSEPGTGGEKLFF
v_gene: TRBV6-1; d_gene: .; abundance: few; j_gene: TRBJ2-7; CDR3nt: TGTGCCAGCAGTGCTAGGACGTCCTACGAGCAGTACTTC; CDR3aa: CASSARTSYEQYF
v_gene: TRBV30; d_gene: .; abundance: many; j_gene: TRBJ1-5; CDR3nt: TGTGCCTGGAGTGTACGAGGCAATCAGCCCCAGCATTTT; CDR3aa: CAWSVRGNQPQHF
v_gene: TRBV28; d_gene: TRBD1; abundance: many; j_gene: TRBJ2-3; CDR3nt: TGTGCCAGCAGTCCGGGGACAGGGGAGGGAGATACGCAGTATTTT; CDR3aa: CASSPGTGEGDTQYF
v_gene: TRBV4-3; d_gene: TRBD1; abundance: few; j_gene: TRBJ2-6; CDR3nt: TGCGCCAGCAGCCAAGATCGGGACAGAGTTCTATCTGGGGCCAACGTCCTGACTTTC; CDR3aa: CASSQDRDRVLSGANVLTF
v_gene: TRBV20-1; d_gene: .; abundance: many; j_gene: TRBJ2-7; CDR3nt: TGCAGTGCGCCCCTCTATGACGAGCAGTACTTC; CDR3aa: CSAPLYDEQYF
v_gene: TRBV20-1; d_gene: TRBD2; abundance: many; j_gene: TRBJ2-1; CDR3nt: TGCAGTGCTATAGCGGGGGGGCCATTCTACAATGAGCAGTTCTTC; CDR3aa: CSAIAGGPFYNEQFF
v_gene: TRBV28; d_gene: .; abundance: many; j_gene: TRBJ2-1; CDR3nt: TGTGCCAGCAGTTTAGGTTACAGGGTGTTTAAAGAGCAGTTCTTC; CDR3aa: CASSLGYRVFKEQFF
v_gene: TRBV11-2; d_gene: TRBD1; abundance: .; j_gene: TRBJ1-5; CDR3nt: TGTGCCAGCAGCTTAGAAGGACAGGGACAGCCCCAGCATTTT; CDR3aa: CASSLEGQGQPQHF
v_gene: TRBV9; d_gene: TRBD2; abundance: .; j_gene: TRBJ2-1; CDR3nt: TGTGCCAGCAGCTCGATTAGCGGGGGGGCCCACAATGAGCAGTTCTTC; CDR3aa: CASSSISGGAHNEQFF
v_gene: TRBV12-3/TRBV12-4; d_gene: TRBD2; abundance: many; j_gene: TRBJ2-1; CDR3nt: TGTGCCAGCAGATCTGGACTAGCGGCCTACAATGAGCAGTTCTTC; CDR3aa: CASRSGLAAYNEQFF
v_gene: TRBV5-1; d_gene: TRBD1; abundance: few; j_gene: TRBJ1-4; CDR3nt: TGCGCCAGCAGCCGGACAGGGGAGGATGAAAAACTGTTTTTT; CDR3aa: CASSRTGEDEKLFF
v_gene: TRBV6-5; d_gene: .; abundance: .; j_gene: TRBJ1-3; CDR3nt: TGTGCCAGCAGTTACTTGTGGGGAAGGGGAAACACCATATATTTT; CDR3aa: CASSYLWGRGNTIYF
v_gene: TRBV5-1; d_gene: .; abundance: many; j_gene: TRBJ2-1; CDR3nt: TGCGCCAGCAGCTTGAATGGGCCAGGGATGGACAATGAGCAGTTCTTC; CDR3aa: CASSLNGPGMDNEQFF
v_gene: TRBV20-1; d_gene: TRBD1; abundance: many; j_gene: TRBJ2-3; CDR3nt: TGCAGTGCTGCGGGACAGGGGGGCACAGATACGCAGTATTTT; CDR3aa: CSAAGQGGTDTQYF
v_gene: TRBV5-1; d_gene: .; abundance: many; j_gene: TRBJ1-1; CDR3nt: TGCGCCAGCAGCTTGGCCGTGTCAGCTGAAGCTTTCTTT; CDR3aa: CASSLAVSAEAFF
v_gene: TRBV7-9; d_gene: .; abundance: many; j_gene: TRBJ2-3; CDR3nt: TGTGCCAGCAGCTCCCCTTGGTCGGATACGCAGTATTTT; CDR3aa: CASSSPWSDTQYF
v_gene: TRBV6-2/TRBV6-3; d_gene: TRBD1; abundance: .; j_gene: TRBJ1-2; CDR3nt: TGTGCCAGCAGTTTCCGGGACAGGGGTTTGAGAGGCTACACCTTC; CDR3aa: CASSFRDRGLRGYTF
v_gene: TRBV28; d_gene: .; abundance: .; j_gene: TRBJ1-4; CDR3nt: TGTGCCAGCAGTTTAAGACTGACAGGATTTGGTGAAAAACTGTTTTTT; CDR3aa: CASSLRLTGFGEKLFF
v_gene: TRBV3-1; d_gene: .; abundance: .; j_gene: TRBJ1-6; CDR3nt: TGTGCCAGCAGTCAGAGGGACATAAATTCACCCCTCCACTTT; CDR3aa: CASSQRDINSPLHF
v_gene: TRBV5-1; d_gene: TRBD1; abundance: .; j_gene: TRBJ1-1; CDR3nt: TGCGCCAGCAGCTTGTTCGGGACAGAGAACACTGCAGCTTTCTTT; CDR3aa: CASSLFGTENTAAFF
v_gene: TRBV6-1; d_gene: TRBD1; abundance: few; j_gene: TRBJ2-7; CDR3nt: TGTGCCAGCAGTGGACAGGGGTGGGCCTACGAGCAGTACTTC; CDR3aa: CASSGQGWAYEQYF
v_gene: TRBV12-3/TRBV12-4; d_gene: .; abundance: many; j_gene: TRBJ2-7; CDR3nt: TGTGCCAGCAGTTTTCCCGGGACAACCTACGAGCAGTACTTC; CDR3aa: CASSFPGTTYEQYF
v_gene: TRBV18; d_gene: TRBD2; abundance: many; j_gene: TRBJ2-7; CDR3nt: TGTGCCAGCTCACCCCTAGCGGGGGACACCTACGAGCAGTACTTC; CDR3aa: CASSPLAGDTYEQYF
v_gene: TRBV30; d_gene: .; abundance: .; j_gene: TRBJ1-5; CDR3nt: TGTGCCTGGACCAGGGATAATGATCAGCCCCAGCATTTT; CDR3aa: CAWTRDNDQPQHF
v_gene: TRBV6-1; d_gene: .; abundance: few; j_gene: TRBJ1-5; CDR3nt: TGTGCCAGCAAACCGGGGGGCAATCAGCCCCAGCATTTT; CDR3aa: CASKPGGNQPQHF
v_gene: TRBV24-1; d_gene: TRBD1; abundance: .; j_gene: TRBJ2-5; CDR3nt: TGTGCCACCAGTGAATTGGACAGGGGGCAAGAGACCCAGTACTTC; CDR3aa: CATSELDRGQETQYF
v_gene: TRBV7-2; d_gene: .; abundance: many; j_gene: TRBJ2-7; CDR3nt: TGTGCCAGCAGCCCAACTTGGACAGCCTACGAGCAGTACTTC; CDR3aa: CASSPTWTAYEQYF
v_gene: TRBV4-1; d_gene: TRBD2; abundance: .; j_gene: TRBJ2-1; CDR3nt: TGCGCCAGCAGCCACCCGGGACTAGCGGGGGGGCCGGGGAGGAATGAGCAGTTCTTC; CDR3aa: CASSHPGLAGGPGRNEQFF
v_gene: TRBV28; d_gene: TRBD1; abundance: many; j_gene: TRBJ1-6; CDR3nt: TGTGCCAGCAGTTGGCCCCGGGCCAGGGGGTACTCACCCCTCCACTTT; CDR3aa: CASSWPRARGYSPLHF
v_gene: TRBV7-2; d_gene: .; abundance: few; j_gene: TRBJ2-1; CDR3nt: TGTGCCAGCAGCTCCGTCGGCCCGTACAATGAGCAGTTCTTC; CDR3aa: CASSSVGPYNEQFF
v_gene: TRBV6-2/TRBV6-3; d_gene: .; abundance: few; j_gene: TRBJ1-6; CDR3nt: TGTGCCAGCACCCAAAGCAGGGCCTATAATTCACCCCTCCACTTT; CDR3aa: CASTQSRAYNSPLHF
v_gene: TRBV6-2/TRBV6-3; d_gene: .; abundance: .; j_gene: TRBJ1-2; CDR3nt: TGTGCCAGCAGTTCATTACAAGTTAACTATGGCTACACCTTC; CDR3aa: CASSSLQVNYGYTF
v_gene: TRBV20-1; d_gene: .; abundance: many; j_gene: TRBJ2-3; CDR3nt: TGCAGTGCTACCCGGATTAGAGATACGCAGTATTTT; CDR3aa: CSATRIRDTQYF
v_gene: TRBV20-1; d_gene: .; abundance: many; j_gene: TRBJ2-1; CDR3nt: TGCAGTGCCGAGAACTCACCTTCGAGCGGATACAATGAGCAGTTCTTC; CDR3aa: CSAENSPSSGYNEQFF
v_gene: TRBV10-3; d_gene: TRBD1; abundance: many; j_gene: TRBJ2-1; CDR3nt: TGTGCCATCAGTGAAACAGGGGATGTTAATGAGCAGTTCTTC; CDR3aa: CAISETGDVNEQFF
v_gene: TRBV9; d_gene: TRBD2; abundance: many; j_gene: TRBJ2-5; CDR3nt: TGTGCCAGCAGCGCCTTCGGACTAGCGGGCTACGAGACCCAGTACTTC; CDR3aa: CASSAFGLAGYETQYF
v_gene: TRBV5-1; d_gene: .; abundance: many; j_gene: TRBJ1-1; CDR3nt: TGCGCCAGCAGCCGAGACAGTTTGAACACTGAAGCTTTCTTT; CDR3aa: CASSRDSLNTEAFF
v_gene: TRBV5-1; d_gene: .; abundance: .; j_gene: TRBJ2-3; CDR3nt: TGCGCCAGCAGTCCGGACTGGATAGCAGATACGCAGTATTTT; CDR3aa: CASSPDWIADTQYF
v_gene: TRBV28; d_gene: .; abundance: many; j_gene: TRBJ1-6; CDR3nt: TGTGCCAGCAGTTTACGGGGGTATTCACCCCTCCACTTT; CDR3aa: CASSLRGYSPLHF
v_gene: TRBV5-1; d_gene: .; abundance: few; j_gene: TRBJ1-2; CDR3nt: TGCGCCAGCAGCTCGACGGGAACTAATGGCTACACCTTC; CDR3aa: CASSSTGTNGYTF
v_gene: TRBV30; d_gene: .; abundance: many; j_gene: TRBJ1-1; CDR3nt: TGTGCCTGGACTATCGACACTGAAGCTTTCTTT; CDR3aa: CAWTIDTEAFF
v_gene: TRBV14; d_gene: .; abundance: .; j_gene: TRBJ1-1; CDR3nt: TGTGCCAGCAGCCAAGGGGGAGTCCCCCTAGGAGCTTTCTTT; CDR3aa: CASSQGGVPLGAFF